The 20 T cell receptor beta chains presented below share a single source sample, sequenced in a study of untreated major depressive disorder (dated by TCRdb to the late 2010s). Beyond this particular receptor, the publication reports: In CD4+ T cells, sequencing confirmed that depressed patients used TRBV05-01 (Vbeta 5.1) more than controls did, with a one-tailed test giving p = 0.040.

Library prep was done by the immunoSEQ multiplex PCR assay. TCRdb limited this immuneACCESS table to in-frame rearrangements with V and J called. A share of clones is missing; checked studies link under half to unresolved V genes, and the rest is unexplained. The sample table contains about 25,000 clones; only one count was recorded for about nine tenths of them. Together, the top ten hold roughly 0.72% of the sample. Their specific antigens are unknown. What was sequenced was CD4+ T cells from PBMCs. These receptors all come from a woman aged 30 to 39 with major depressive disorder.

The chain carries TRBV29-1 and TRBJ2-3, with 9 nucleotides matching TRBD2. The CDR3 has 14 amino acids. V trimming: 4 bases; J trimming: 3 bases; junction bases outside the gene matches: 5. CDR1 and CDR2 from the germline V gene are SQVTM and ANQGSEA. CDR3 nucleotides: TGCAGCGTTGTGGGTAGCGGGAGAACAGATACGCAGTATTTT. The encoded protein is CSVVGSGRTDTQYF.

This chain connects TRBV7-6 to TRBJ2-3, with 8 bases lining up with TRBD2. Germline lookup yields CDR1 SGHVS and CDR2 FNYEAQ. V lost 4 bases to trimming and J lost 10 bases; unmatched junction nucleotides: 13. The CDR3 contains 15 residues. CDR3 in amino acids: CASSSPLAGRWAQYF. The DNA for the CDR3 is TGTGCCAGCAGCTCCCCCCTAGCGGGTCGCTGGGCGCAGTATTTT.

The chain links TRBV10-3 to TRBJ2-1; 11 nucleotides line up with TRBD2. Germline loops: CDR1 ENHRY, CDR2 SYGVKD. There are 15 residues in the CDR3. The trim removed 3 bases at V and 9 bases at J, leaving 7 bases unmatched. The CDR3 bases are TGTGCCATCAGTGACCCTAGCGGGAGGTCCACTGAGCAGTTCTTC. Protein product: CAISDPSGRSTEQFF.

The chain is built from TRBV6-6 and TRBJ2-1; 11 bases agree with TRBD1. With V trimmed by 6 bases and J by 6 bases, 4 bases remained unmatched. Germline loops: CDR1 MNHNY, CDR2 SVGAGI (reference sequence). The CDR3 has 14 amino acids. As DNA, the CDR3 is TGTGCCAGCAGAGCCGGGACAGGGGGCAATGAGCAGTTCTTC. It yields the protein CASRAGTGGNEQFF.

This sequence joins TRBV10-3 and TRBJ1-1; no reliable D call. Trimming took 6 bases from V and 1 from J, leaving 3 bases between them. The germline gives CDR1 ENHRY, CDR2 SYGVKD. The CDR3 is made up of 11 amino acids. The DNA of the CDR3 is TGTGCCATCAGGGAGAACACTGAAGCTTTCTTT. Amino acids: CAIRENTEAFF.

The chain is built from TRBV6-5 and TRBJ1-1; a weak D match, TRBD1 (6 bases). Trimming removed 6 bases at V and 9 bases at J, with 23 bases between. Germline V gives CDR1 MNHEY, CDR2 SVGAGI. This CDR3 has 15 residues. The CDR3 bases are TGTGCCAGCAGCCTCACGTTTGGGGGCCCGGGACAAGCTTTCTTT. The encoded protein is CASSLTFGGPGQAFF.

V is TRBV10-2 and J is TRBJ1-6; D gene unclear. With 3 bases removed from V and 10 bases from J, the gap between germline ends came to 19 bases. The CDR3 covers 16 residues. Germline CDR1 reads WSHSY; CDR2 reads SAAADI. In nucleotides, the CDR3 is TGCGCCAGCAGTGAAGGGAAAGTTGGATTGGGGTCACCCCTCCACTTT. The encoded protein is CASSEGKVGLGSPLHF.

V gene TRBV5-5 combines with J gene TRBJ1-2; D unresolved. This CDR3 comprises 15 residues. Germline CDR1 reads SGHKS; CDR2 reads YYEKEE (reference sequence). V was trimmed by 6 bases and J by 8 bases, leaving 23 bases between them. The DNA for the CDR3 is TGTGCCAGCAACGTTATGGCACTTCGATTGTACGGCTACACCTTC. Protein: CASNVMALRLYGYTF.

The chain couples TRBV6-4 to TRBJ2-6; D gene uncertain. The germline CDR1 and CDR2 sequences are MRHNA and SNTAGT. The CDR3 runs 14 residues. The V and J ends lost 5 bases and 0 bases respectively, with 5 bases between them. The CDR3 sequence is CASSPDSGANVLTF. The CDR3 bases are TGTGCCAGCAGTCCGGACTCTGGGGCCAACGTCCTGACTTTC.

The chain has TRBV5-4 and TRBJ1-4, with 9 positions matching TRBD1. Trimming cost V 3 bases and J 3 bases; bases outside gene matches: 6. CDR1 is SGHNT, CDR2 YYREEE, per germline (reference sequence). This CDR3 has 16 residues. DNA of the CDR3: TGTGCCAGCAGCTCCTACAGGGGGCAGGCTAATGAAAAACTGTTTTTT. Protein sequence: CASSSYRGQANEKLFF.

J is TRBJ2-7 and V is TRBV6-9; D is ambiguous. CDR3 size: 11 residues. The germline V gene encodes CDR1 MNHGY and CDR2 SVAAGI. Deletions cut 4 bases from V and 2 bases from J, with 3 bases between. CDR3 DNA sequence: TGTGCCAGCAGTTGTCCCTACGAGCAGTACTTC. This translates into CASSCPYEQYF.

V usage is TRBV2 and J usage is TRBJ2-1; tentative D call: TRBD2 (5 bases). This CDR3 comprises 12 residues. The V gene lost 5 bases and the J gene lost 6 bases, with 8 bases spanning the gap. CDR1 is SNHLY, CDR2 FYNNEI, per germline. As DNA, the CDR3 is TGTGCCAGCAGTCTCGGGATCAATGAGCAGTTCTTC. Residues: CASSLGINEQFF.

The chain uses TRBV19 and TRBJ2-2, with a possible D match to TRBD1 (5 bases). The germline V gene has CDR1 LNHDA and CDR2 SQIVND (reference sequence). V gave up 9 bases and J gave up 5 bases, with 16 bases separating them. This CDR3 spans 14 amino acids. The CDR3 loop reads CASLYQGGTGELFF. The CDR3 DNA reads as TGTGCCAGCCTTTACCAGGGTGGTACCGGGGAGCTGTTTTTT.

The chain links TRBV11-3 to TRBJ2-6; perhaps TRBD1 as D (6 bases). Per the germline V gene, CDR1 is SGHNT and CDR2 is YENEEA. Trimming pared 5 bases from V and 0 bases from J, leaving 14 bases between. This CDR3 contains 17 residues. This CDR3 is CASSPGQLPSGANVLTF. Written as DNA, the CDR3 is TGTGCCAGCAGCCCTGGACAGCTACCCTCTGGGGCCAACGTCCTGACTTTC.

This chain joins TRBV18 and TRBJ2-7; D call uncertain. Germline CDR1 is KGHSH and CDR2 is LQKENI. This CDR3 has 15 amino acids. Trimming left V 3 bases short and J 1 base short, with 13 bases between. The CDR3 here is CASSPAYLGSYEQYF. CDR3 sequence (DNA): TGTGCCAGCTCACCGGCCTACCTCGGGTCCTACGAGCAGTACTTC.

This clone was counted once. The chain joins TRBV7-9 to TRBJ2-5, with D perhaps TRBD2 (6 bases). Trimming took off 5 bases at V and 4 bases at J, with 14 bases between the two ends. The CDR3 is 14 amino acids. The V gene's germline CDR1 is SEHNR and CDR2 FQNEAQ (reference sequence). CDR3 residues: CASSDLGGRETQYF. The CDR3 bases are TGTGCCAGCAGCGACCTGGGGGGAAGAGAGACCCAGTACTTC.

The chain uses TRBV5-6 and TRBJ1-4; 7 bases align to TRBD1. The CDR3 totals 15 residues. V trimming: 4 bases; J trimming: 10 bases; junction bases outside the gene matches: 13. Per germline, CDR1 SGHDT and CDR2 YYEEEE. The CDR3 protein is CASSQAGTDWGKLFF. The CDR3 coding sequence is TGTGCCAGCAGCCAAGCCGGGACAGATTGGGGAAAACTGTTTTTT.

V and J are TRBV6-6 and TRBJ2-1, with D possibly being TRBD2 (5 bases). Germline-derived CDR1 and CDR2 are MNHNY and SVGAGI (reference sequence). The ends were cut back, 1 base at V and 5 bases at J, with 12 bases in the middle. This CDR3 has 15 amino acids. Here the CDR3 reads CASSYFDGRNNEQFF. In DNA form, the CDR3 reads TGTGCCAGCAGTTACTTCGATGGGAGAAACAATGAGCAGTTCTTC.

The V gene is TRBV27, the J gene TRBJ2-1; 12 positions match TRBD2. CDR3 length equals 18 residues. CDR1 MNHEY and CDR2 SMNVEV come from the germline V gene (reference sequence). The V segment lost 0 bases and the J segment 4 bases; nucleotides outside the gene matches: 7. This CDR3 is CASSLSSLLAGGYNEQFF. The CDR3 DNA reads TGTGCCAGCAGTTTATCCTCCTTACTAGCGGGGGGTTACAATGAGCAGTTCTTC.

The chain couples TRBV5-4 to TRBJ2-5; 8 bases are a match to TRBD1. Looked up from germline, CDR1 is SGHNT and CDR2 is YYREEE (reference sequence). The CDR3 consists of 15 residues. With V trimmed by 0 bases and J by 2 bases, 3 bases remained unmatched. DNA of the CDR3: TGTGCCAGCAGCTTGGGGACAGGGAGGCAAGAGACCCAGTACTTC. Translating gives CASSLGTGRQETQYF.